The next 7 T cell receptor beta chains were all read from a single sample in a study of blood T cell repertoires in COVID-19 (TCRdb year 2020). Library creation used the immunoSEQ multiplex PCR assay. The immuneACCESS repertoire file appears here via TCRdb, limited to in-frame rearrangements. These files lack a portion of the clones; in checked studies, under half of the deficit traces to unresolved V genes, and the cause of the others is not known. This sample is represented by 200,000 to 300,000 clones; about nine tenths of them were singletons. Just over 2.5% of the sample is taken by the ten largest. The sample comprised peripheral blood. Source of these receptors: a person under 35 with COVID-19, enrolled during active disease.

The chain is built from TRBV3-1 (or the pseudogene TRBV3-2) and TRBJ1-6; D is uncertain. V was clipped by 4 bases and J by 7 bases, with 14 bases between them. Germline-derived CDR1 and CDR2 are LGHDT and YNNKEL (reference sequence). There are 15 residues in the CDR3. As DNA, the CDR3 is TGTGCCAGCAGCCCCCAAAGGTCCGGGAATTCACCCCTCCACTTT. It encodes CASSPQRSGNSPLHF.

This sequence joins TRBV4-1 and TRBJ2-1, with D possibly being TRBD1 (5 bases). The CDR3 sequence is 13 residues long. Germline assignment: CDR1 MGHRA and CDR2 YSYEKL. Deletions cut 0 bases from V and 12 bases from J, with 12 bases between. This chain's CDR3 is CASSQESRDLQFF. As DNA, the CDR3 is TGCGCCAGCAGCCAAGAGAGCAGGGATTTGCAGTTCTTC.

This chain joins TRBV5-1 and TRBJ2-7; 9 positions match TRBD1. CDR3 length: 14 amino acids. Germline values: CDR1 SGHRS, CDR2 YFSETQ. After removal of 2 bases from V and 2 bases from J, the junction contained 2 bases not matched to a gene. The CDR3 nucleotides are TGCGCCAGCAGCTTAGGGACAGGGCCCTACGAGCAGTACTTC. The encoded protein is CASSLGTGPYEQYF.

The chain carries TRBV18 and TRBJ1-1; perhaps TRBD1 as D (5 bases). Germline V gene data show CDR1 as KGHSH and CDR2 as LQKENI. V lost 3 bases, J lost 4 bases, and 12 bases lay in between. This CDR3 is 14 amino acids long. CDR3 sequence: CASSPPGVPTEAFF. The CDR3 DNA reads TGTGCCAGCTCACCTCCGGGGGTCCCCACTGAAGCTTTCTTT.

The V gene is TRBV24-1, the J gene TRBJ2-1; D call uncertain. The ends were cut back, 7 bases at V and 8 bases at J, with 23 bases in the middle. This CDR3 comprises 16 residues. CDR1 is KGHDR and CDR2 is SFDVKD in the germline V gene. The CDR3 coding sequence is TGTGCCACCAGCCCCTCCCCCCCGTCTAATCACGATGAGCAGTTCTTC. This sequence encodes CATSPSPPSNHDEQFF.

The sample holds one count of this clone. The CDR3, as DNA: TGTGCCAGCAGCCAAGGGGCGGCGGGTGGGGAGACCCAGTACTTC. Its translation: CASSQGAAGGETQYF. The chain has TRBV4-2 and TRBJ2-5; D perhaps matches TRBD2 (5 bases). The CDR3 has 15 amino acids. Per germline, CDR1 LGHNA and CDR2 YNFKEQ. V gave up 1 base and J gave up 5 bases, with 14 bases separating them.

The V call is TRBV7-5, the J call TRBJ1-4; the table calls TRBD1, which could not be checked here. TRBV7-5 is a documented pseudogene. The CDR3 consists of 16 residues. The CDR3 protein is CARSLSKTAVREKLFF. The CDR3 region has the DNA TGTGCCAGAAGCCTGAGTAAGACAGCTGTCAGGGAAAAACTGTTTTTT.